These 30 T cell receptor beta chains share one sample of origin, sequenced in a study of OX40 agonist ivuxolimab in advanced cancers. The repertoire was sequenced with immunoSEQ multiplex PCR; TCRdb's copy has only in-frame clones and lacks some. The sample has tens of thousands of clones, roughly 80% seen once. Sequenced material: CD4+ or CD8+ T cells sorted from blood, taken in a trial of the OX40 agonist ivuxolimab. These receptors were obtained from an adult with an advanced solid tumor such as melanoma, head and neck, liver or kidney cancer.

A single count supports this clone. The genes are TRBV5-1 and TRBJ2-1; 9 nucleotides match TRBD2. The CDR3 has 14 residues. V lost 0 bases to trimming and J lost 8 bases; unmatched junction nucleotides: 3. The germline gives CDR1 SGHRS, CDR2 YFSETQ. The CDR3 sequence is CASSLGGGAYEQFF. The DNA of the CDR3 is TGCGCCAGCAGCTTGGGCGGGGGGGCGTATGAGCAGTTCTTC.

The genes are TRBV5-1 and TRBJ2-1, with a tentative D call TRBD2 (6 bases). The CDR3 runs to 15 residues. Trimming pared 4 bases from V and 2 bases from J, leaving 13 bases between. The germline CDR1 and CDR2 sequences are SGHRS and YFSETQ. Written as DNA, the CDR3 is TGCGCCAGCAGCCCGGGACTCCAACCCTACAATGAGCAGTTCTTC. Its translation is CASSPGLQPYNEQFF. The variable domain in full, with the rest retrieved from reference TRBV5-1 and TRBJ2-1, is KAGVTQTPRYLIKTRGQQVTLSCSPISGHRSVSWYQQTPGQGLQFLFEYFSETQRNKGNFPGRFSGRQFSNSRSEMNVSTLELGDSALYLCASSPGLQPYNEQFFGPGTRLTVL.

This clone appeared a single time. This chain uses TRBV19 with TRBJ2-5; the D gene is possibly TRBD1 (5 bases). Germline loops: CDR1 LNHDA, CDR2 SQIVND (reference sequence). The CDR3 covers 14 residues. Between the trimmed V and J ends, which lost 4 bases and 6 bases, there was a span of 15 bases. CDR3 coding DNA: TGTGCCAGTAGTACCCTCGACAGTGGGAAGACCCAGTACTTC. Its protein is CASSTLDSGKTQYF.

CDR3: CASSLGRQGGNSPLHF. The CDR3 DNA reads TGTGCCAGCAGTTTGGGACGACAGGGTGGGAATTCACCCCTCCACTTT. The rearrangement joins TRBV28 to TRBJ1-6; 7 bases map to TRBD1. V dropped 3 bases and J dropped 7; count of bases not matched to a gene: 9. The CDR3 is 16 residues long. Germline CDR1 reads MDHEN; CDR2 reads SYDVKM. Full variable domain (rest looked up from reference TRBV28 and TRBJ1-6): DVKVTQSSRYLVKRTGEKVFLECVQDMDHENMFWYRQDPGLGLRLIYFSYDVKMKEKGDIPEGYSVSREKKERFSLILESASTNQTSMYLCASSLGRQGGNSPLHFGNGTRLTVT.

In nucleotides, the CDR3 is TGCGCCAGCAGCCAAGATCAGGTATCAAGACAGACCCAGTACTTC. It encodes CASSQDQVSRQTQYF. This rearrangement joins TRBV4-1 to TRBJ2-5, with D hard to call. The V gene lost 0 bases and the J gene lost 6 bases, with 14 bases spanning the gap. From germline, CDR1 is MGHRA and CDR2 YSYEKL. The CDR3 loop spans 15 amino acids.

The chain recombines TRBV6-6 with TRBJ1-2, with 7 bases fitting TRBD1. The trim removed 5 bases at V and 6 bases at J, leaving 9 bases unmatched. Germline assignment: CDR1 MNHNY and CDR2 SVGAGI (reference sequence). The CDR3 sequence is 14 residues long. In DNA form, the CDR3 reads TGTGCCAGCAGTCTCCAGGGGGGCCGCAATGGCTACACCTTC. Translated, it gives CASSLQGGRNGYTF.

V gene TRBV27 combines with J gene TRBJ1-3; D is undetermined. Trimming stripped 6 bases from V and 8 bases from J, with 20 bases between. Germline CDR1 is MNHEY and CDR2 is SMNVEV (reference sequence). This CDR3 region has 15 residues. CDR3 DNA: TGTGCCAGCAGCCCCCAAAGGACGGGAGACGACACCATATATTTT. As protein: CASSPQRTGDDTIYF.

The rearrangement joins TRBV7-2 to TRBJ2-3; D may be TRBD2 (6 bases). CDR3 length: 15 residues. With 2 bases removed from V and 4 bases from J, the gap between germline ends came to 13 bases. Germline V CDR1 and CDR2: SGHTA, FQGNSA. The CDR3 loop is CASSLWAGRPDTQYF. In DNA, the CDR3 is TGTGCCAGCAGCTTATGGGCAGGGAGGCCAGATACGCAGTATTTT. The full variable domain, its missing parts supplied by reference TRBV7-2 and TRBJ2-3, is GAGVSQSPSNKVTEKGKDVELRCDPISGHTALYWYRQSLGQGLEFLIYFQGNSAPDKSGLPSDRFSAERTGGSVSTLTIQRTQQEDSAVYLCASSLWAGRPDTQYFGPGTRLTVL.

The rearrangement joins TRBV18 to TRBJ2-3; TRBD1 is a possible D gene (5 bases). The CDR3 has 13 residues. Germline V gives CDR1 KGHSH, CDR2 LQKENI. V lost 8 bases to trimming and J lost 3 bases, with 12 bases between them. The DNA for the CDR3 is TGTGCCAGCGCAGATCAGGGTACAGATACGCAGTATTTT. It is translated as CASADQGTDTQYF.

V gene TRBV11-2 combines with J gene TRBJ2-7; 9 positions agree with TRBD1. The CDR3 loop spans 16 amino acids. The V segment lost 5 bases and the J segment 4 bases; nucleotides outside the gene matches: 12. The germline CDR1 and CDR2 sequences are SGHAT and FQNNGV. This chain's CDR3 is CASSPTPGQGLYEQYV. CDR3 nucleotide sequence: TGTGCCAGCAGCCCAACACCGGGACAGGGTCTATACGAGCAGTACGTC.

V is TRBV11-2 and J is TRBJ1-1, with D tentatively TRBD1 (6 bases). The germline V gene has CDR1 SGHAT and CDR2 FQNNGV. Trimming removed 5 bases at V and 1 base at J, with 11 bases between. This CDR3 is 14 amino acids long. As DNA, the CDR3 is TGTGCCAGCAGCCCTAGAGGGGGGAACACTGAAGCTTTCTTT. Its protein product is CASSPRGGNTEAFF.

The rearrangement joins TRBV19 to TRBJ2-5; D perhaps matches TRBD1 (5 bases). CDR1 is LNHDA and CDR2 is SQIVND in the germline V gene (reference sequence). The V end was cut by 1 base, the J end by 5 bases, with 14 bases between. This CDR3 contains 15 residues. The CDR3 region is CASSIGQAAGETQYF. CDR3 sequence (DNA): TGTGCCAGTAGTATAGGGCAGGCCGCAGGGGAGACCCAGTACTTC.

This clone was seen once. V is TRBV12-5 and J is TRBJ2-4; 14 nucleotides align to TRBD2. The CDR3 is 16 amino acids. Germline loops: CDR1 LGHNT, CDR2 FRNRAP. The ends lost 4 bases at V and 1 base at J; junction bases unmatched: 0. Written as DNA, the CDR3 is TGTGCTAGTGGTTGGACTAGCGGGGGGGCCAAAAACATTCAGTACTTC. The encoded protein is CASGWTSGGAKNIQYF.

The chain combines TRBV11-2 with TRBJ1-2; TRBD1 matches 8 bases. Germline CDR1 and CDR2: SGHAT and FQNNGV. V shed 3 bases, J shed 8 bases, and the junction held 5 bases outside the gene matches. This CDR3 has 13 residues. The chain's CDR3 is CASSLDRVSGYTF. CDR3 nucleotide sequence: TGTGCCAGCAGCTTGGACAGGGTTAGCGGCTACACCTTC.

The chain couples TRBV28 to TRBJ1-5; D is possibly TRBD1 (6 bases). The V gene lost 6 bases and the J gene lost 4 bases, with 22 bases spanning the gap. This CDR3 is 17 amino acids long. Germline CDR1 is MDHEN and CDR2 is SYDVKM. CDR3 region: CASRSFRQTGANQPQHF. The CDR3 nucleotides read TGTGCCAGCAGATCCTTTCGCCAGACAGGCGCAAATCAGCCCCAGCATTTT.

V is TRBV29-1 and J is TRBJ2-6; D ambiguous. V was cut by 1 base and J by 2 bases, with 9 bases left in between. This CDR3 has 15 residues. Germline V gene data show CDR1 as SQVTM and CDR2 as ANQGSEA. Here the CDR3 reads CSVEGPRTGANVLTF. In nucleotides, the CDR3 is TGCAGCGTTGAAGGGCCCAGGACTGGGGCCAACGTCCTGACTTTC.

The chain combines TRBV7-2 with TRBJ2-1; tentative D call: TRBD2 (6 bases). The CDR3 is 16 amino acids. Deletions cut 6 bases from V and 7 bases from J, with 22 bases between. Looked up from germline, CDR1 is SGHTA and CDR2 is FQGNSA. The CDR3 bases are TGTGCCAGCAGGCTAACATACGGGGCCGGGGGAAATGAGCAGTTCTTC. As protein: CASRLTYGAGGNEQFF.

This chain uses TRBV5-4 with TRBJ2-5, with 10 bases fitting TRBD1. This CDR3 has 15 residues. Germline loops: CDR1 SGHNT, CDR2 YYREEE (reference sequence). Germline trimming cut 4 bases from V and 4 bases from J; bases unmatched to any gene: 7. The CDR3 coding sequence is TGTGCCAGCAGCGATGAAAGGACAGGGGGAGAGACCCAGTACTTC. Its translation is CASSDERTGGETQYF.

This clone was observed once. This chain links TRBV5-4 with TRBJ1-5; TRBD1 agrees at 10 bases. The V gene's germline CDR1 is SGHNT and CDR2 YYREEE (reference sequence). After removal of 5 bases from V and 4 bases from J, the junction contained 9 bases not matched to a gene. This CDR3 region has 16 residues. CDR3 sequence reads: CASSSGPGQGNQPQHF. The CDR3 coding sequence is TGTGCCAGCAGTTCAGGCCCGGGACAGGGGAATCAGCCCCAGCATTTT. The whole variable domain, filled in from reference TRBV5-4 and TRBJ1-5, reads ETGVTQSPTHLIKTRGQQVTLRCSSQSGHNTVSWYQQALGQGPQFIFQYYREEENGRGNFPPRFSGLQFPNYSSELNVNALELDDSALYLCASSSGPGQGNQPQHFGDGTRLSIL.

This clone was picked up a small number of times. CDR3 protein: CSVGGLAGDTQYF. In nucleotides, the CDR3 is TGCAGCGTTGGGGGACTAGCTGGAGATACGCAGTATTTT. The chain combines TRBV29-1 with TRBJ2-3, with 9 bases matching TRBD2. V shed 4 bases and J 5 bases; nucleotides not matched to a gene: 4. CDR1 and CDR2 (germline): SQVTM, ANQGSEA. This CDR3 has 13 amino acids.

This sequence joins TRBV5-1 and TRBJ2-3, with D maybe TRBD2 (6 bases). Trimming left V 5 bases short and J 2 bases short, with 18 bases between. Germline CDR1 reads SGHRS; CDR2 reads YFSETQ. There are 16 residues in the CDR3. CDR3 DNA sequence: TGCGCCAGCAGTTCGGCCCCGGCGGGGACCACAGATACGCAGTATTTT. Amino acids: CASSSAPAGTTDTQYF.

This clone has a single count. The chain links TRBV6-5 to TRBJ1-2, with 7 bases matching TRBD1. Germline CDR1 MNHEY, CDR2 SVGAGI. V lost 4 bases, J lost 2 bases, and 4 bases stayed unmatched. The CDR3 sequence is 14 residues long. This CDR3 reads CASSSRTGNYGYTF. The CDR3 DNA reads TGTGCCAGCAGTTCACGGACAGGAAACTATGGCTACACCTTC.

The chain combines TRBV6-5 with TRBJ2-4; D perhaps matches TRBD1 (6 bases). This CDR3 is built from 15 residues. Deletions cut 7 bases from V and 3 bases from J, with 16 bases between. The germline gives CDR1 MNHEY, CDR2 SVGAGI. This CDR3 is CASTSPGVVKNIQYF. CDR3 coding DNA: TGTGCCAGCACCTCCCCAGGGGTAGTCAAAAACATTCAGTACTTC.

The chain has TRBV7-8 and TRBJ1-5; D possibly corresponds to TRBD1 (6 bases). V lost 2 bases to trimming and J lost 9 bases, with 17 bases between them. This CDR3 spans 15 amino acids. Germline V lookup: CDR1 SGHVS, CDR2 FQNEAQ. CDR3 in DNA: TGTGCCAGCAGCTTATTGACAGGCTCCCTTGGGCCCCAGCATTTT. Its protein product is CASSLLTGSLGPQHF. Filled out from reference TRBV7-8 and TRBJ1-5, the complete variable domain reads GAGVSQSPRYKVAKRGQDVALRCDPISGHVSLFWYQQALGQGPEFLTYFQNEAQLDKSGLPSDRFFAERPEGSVSTLKIQRTQQEDSAVYLCASSLLTGSLGPQHFGDGTRLSIL.

The rearrangement joins TRBV5-1 to TRBJ1-3; D uncertain. CDR3 size: 13 residues. Trimming stripped 0 bases from V and 5 bases from J, with 6 bases between. CDR1 and CDR2 (germline): SGHRS, YFSETQ. This CDR3 is CASSLDSRNTIYF. The CDR3 DNA follows: TGCGCCAGCAGCTTGGACAGCAGAAACACCATATATTTT.

The chain joins TRBV2 to TRBJ2-5; weak D call: TRBD1 (5 bases). The CDR3 is made up of 13 amino acids. V was trimmed by 10 bases and J by 6 bases, leaving 18 bases between them. Germline CDR1 and CDR2: SNHLY and FYNNEI. The CDR3, as DNA: TGTGCCACTAAGCAGGGATGGGATAAGACCCAGTACTTC. It codes for CATKQGWDKTQYF.

In regard to this clone: Sequence at one end of the junction differs from germline and may be a read error. The CDR3 region has the DNA TGCCGTTACAGGTTCACTGAAGCTTTCTTT. Translating gives CRYRFTEAFF. The genes are TRBV7-9 and TRBJ1-1; D possibly corresponds to TRBD1 (5 bases). Germline V lookup: CDR1 SEHNR, CDR2 FQNEAQ (reference sequence). This CDR3 region has 10 residues.

The chain uses TRBV5-4 and TRBJ2-7, with D unclear. The germline V and J ends were trimmed by 4 bases and 1 base, with 21 bases remaining between them. The length of the CDR3 is 17 residues. CDR1 and CDR2 (germline): SGHNT, YYREEE (reference sequence). The CDR3 nucleotides read TGTGCCAGCAGCCCTCTGGACGGAGTTTGGCCTTCCTACGAGCAGTACGTC. It encodes CASSPLDGVWPSYEQYV.

The chain uses TRBV18 and TRBJ2-1; 14 bases map to TRBD2. The CDR3 sequence is 18 residues long. V lost 3 bases and J lost 2; bases outside the gene matches: 6. The germline CDR1 and CDR2 sequences are KGHSH and LQKENI. CDR3 sequence reads: CASSPSGTSGGTYNEQFF. CDR3 bases: TGTGCCAGCTCACCTTCCGGGACTAGCGGGGGCACCTACAATGAGCAGTTCTTC.

This chain connects TRBV23-1 to TRBJ2-5; D unresolved. TRBV23-1 is known as an ORF, though its function is uncertain. The V end was cut by 4 bases, the J end by 1 base, with 19 bases between. The CDR3 contains 17 residues. The CDR3 DNA reads TGCGCCAGCAGTCTCCCCAGTGGTGGCAGATGCCAAGAGACCCAGTACTTC. Translating gives CASSLPSGGRCQETQYF.